The T cell receptor beta chain described here comes from a study of shared clonotypes between healthy human individuals. All donors were healthy HIV-negative adults lacking recent acute infections or vaccinations. The assay ran at deep level. For sorted subsets, 150 to 250 ng DNA per replicate equaled 30,000 or so T cell genomes. The repertoire was sequenced with immunoSEQ multiplex PCR; TCRdb's copy has only in-frame clones and lacks some. The sample records some 200,000 clones, 80% to 95% being singletons. The sequenced material came from naive CD4+ T cells sorted from blood. Subset noted: CD45RA+ positively selected. The receptor comes from a woman aged 25-40 years in good health.

The CDR3 DNA reads as TGTGCCAGCAGCGTAGCTGGGACTAGCGAGGGGTCCCAGTACTTC. As protein: CASSVAGTSEGSQYF. The chain carries TRBV9 and TRBJ2-5; TRBD2 agrees at 10 bases. The length of the CDR3 is 15 residues. V lost 0 bases to trimming and J lost 9 bases; unmatched junction nucleotides: 8. The germline V gene encodes CDR1 SGDLS and CDR2 YYNGEE.